The subject of this entry is one TCR beta chain. TCRdb's table, derived via immunoSEQ multiplex PCR, lists solely in-frame clones and lacks some. In the table there are about 2 million clones, approximately 94% of which are singletons. The CDR3 has 17 residues. Looked up from germline, CDR1 is SGHVS and CDR2 is FNYEAQ. V gave up 5 bases and J gave up 4 bases, with 20 bases separating them. The sample is drawn from a study of shared clonotypes between healthy human individuals. Positive CCR7 selection of CD45RO-negative cells yielded the naive CD8 cells, and terminally differentiated effector memory CD45RA+ cells were excluded.

Specimen: naive CD8+ T cells sorted from blood. The chain has TRBV7-6 and TRBJ2-2; a possible D gene is TRBD2 (6 bases). The sequence was obtained from a young man in good health. The CDR3 is CASSRNPSGAGTGELFF. DNA for the CDR3: TGTGCCAGCAGCAGAAACCCTTCGGGAGCGGGCACCGGGGAGCTGTTTTTT.